The 17 T cell receptor beta chains below all came from one sample that was sequenced in a study of blood T cell repertoires in COVID-19 (dated by TCRdb to the early 2020s). The library relied on the immunoSEQ multiplex PCR assay. What TCRdb holds here is the immuneACCESS table cut down to in-frame rearrangements. Part of the clones is not present; checked against another copy, under half of the missing clones reflect an unresolved V gene, and the others are unexplained. This sample gives about 98,000 clones in total; roughly 86% of them show up just once. The leading ten clones occupy more than 9% of the sample. Sequenced sample: peripheral blood. These receptors all stem from a man aged 40-50 years with active or convalescent COVID-19.

The rearrangement links TRBV7-2 to TRBJ2-1, with 8 positions matching TRBD2. Germline-derived CDR1 and CDR2 are SGHTA and FQGNSA. Losses at the gene ends were 3 bases for V and 5 bases for J; bases not matched to a gene: 6. The CDR3 runs to 15 residues. This CDR3 is CASSFRGGANNEQFF. The CDR3 DNA reads TGTGCCAGCAGCTTCCGGGGGGGGGCTAACAATGAGCAGTTCTTC.

The chain combines TRBV10-2 with TRBJ1-1; 7 bases fit TRBD1. Germline-derived CDR1 and CDR2 are WSHSY and SAAADI. The length of the CDR3 is 15 residues. V dropped 0 bases and J dropped 8; count of bases not matched to a gene: 9. CDR3 DNA: TGCGCCAGCAGTGAGTCGAAGGGTACAGGGGCCGAAGCTTTCTTT. This translates into CASSESKGTGAEAFF.

The chain employs TRBV30 and TRBJ1-4, with D uncertain. V was shortened by 0 bases and J by 1 base, with 9 bases between the two germline ends. Germline CDR1 reads GTSNPN; CDR2 reads SVGIG (reference sequence). The CDR3 has 15 amino acids. CDR3 loop: CAWSVQTLTNEKLFF. CDR3 sequence (DNA): TGTGCCTGGAGTGTACAAACATTAACTAATGAAAAACTGTTTTTT. The whole variable domain, filled in from reference TRBV30 and TRBJ1-4, reads SQTIHQWPATLVQPVGSPLSLECTVEGTSNPNLYWYRQAAGRGLQLLFYSVGIGQISSEVPQNLSASRPQDRQFILSSKKLLLSDSGFYLCAWSVQTLTNEKLFFGSGTQLSVL.

The rearrangement uses TRBV6-4 and TRBJ2-1, with D possibly TRBD2 on 6 matching bases. The CDR3 is made up of 13 amino acids. Germline V gene lookup returns CDR1 MRHNA and CDR2 SNTAGT. Deletions cut 3 bases from V and 9 bases from J, with 12 bases between. The CDR3 nucleotides read TGTGCCAGCAGTGAGACTAGTCAGGGTGAGCAGTTCTTC. Protein product: CASSETSQGEQFF.

J is TRBJ2-2 and V is TRBV7-3, with D perhaps TRBD2 (5 bases). Germline V lookup: CDR1 SGHTA, CDR2 FQGTGA. CDR3 length equals 14 residues. The V end was cut by 2 bases, the J end by 6 bases, with 10 bases between. The CDR3 here is CASSLFEGPGELFF. The CDR3 DNA follows: TGTGCCAGCAGCTTATTTGAGGGTCCCGGGGAGCTGTTTTTT.

The chain combines TRBV3-1 (or the pseudogene TRBV3-2) with TRBJ2-1; D gene unclear. From germline, CDR1 is LGHDT and CDR2 YNNKEL (reference sequence). The germline V and J ends were trimmed by 0 bases and 6 bases, with 9 bases remaining between them. The CDR3 loop spans 14 amino acids. The chain's CDR3 is CASSQDGPINEQFF. CDR3 nucleotide sequence: TGTGCCAGCAGCCAAGATGGCCCCATCAATGAGCAGTTCTTC.

The genes are TRBV20-1 and TRBJ2-5, with unresolved D. V was cut by 3 bases and J by 9 bases, with 20 bases left in between. Germline V lookup: CDR1 DFQATT, CDR2 SNEGSKA (reference sequence). The CDR3 is made up of 14 amino acids. The CDR3 spells CSASGRSAQLAQYF. The CDR3 DNA reads TGCAGTGCTAGTGGCAGGTCGGCCCAATTGGCCCAGTACTTC.

The V and J genes are TRBV30 and TRBJ1-3; D is perhaps TRBD1 (5 bases). The CDR3 runs 14 residues. The germline V and J ends were trimmed by 2 bases and 0 bases, with 8 bases remaining between them. Germline-derived CDR1 and CDR2 are GTSNPN and SVGIG (reference sequence). CDR3 sequence reads: CAWSSGFSGNTIYF. CDR3 bases: TGTGCCTGGAGTTCAGGGTTCTCTGGAAACACCATATATTTT.

This clone was recorded only once. The chain carries TRBV18 and TRBJ1-1; D is unresolved. CDR1 KGHSH and CDR2 LQKENI come from the germline V gene. This CDR3 spans 13 amino acids. Trimming cost V 5 bases and J 6 bases, with 13 bases left between them. This CDR3 is CASSSFGEAEAFF. The CDR3 region has the DNA TGTGCCAGCTCAAGTTTTGGAGAAGCTGAAGCTTTCTTT.

This clone was detected only once. This CDR3 is CASSRNGRGVAGTNEKLFF. CDR3 coding DNA: TGTGCCAGTAGTAGAAATGGGCGGGGGGTGGCGGGCACTAATGAAAAACTGTTTTTT. The chain carries TRBV19 and TRBJ1-4; tentatively, D is TRBD1 (5 bases). V shed 4 bases and J shed 2 bases, with 23 bases lying between them. Germline CDR1 and CDR2: LNHDA and SQIVND (reference sequence). CDR3 size: 19 residues.

Only a few counts were recorded for this clone. The chain uses TRBV19 and TRBJ2-5; TRBD1 agrees at 10 bases. Germline V CDR1 and CDR2: LNHDA, SQIVND (reference sequence). The CDR3 loop spans 13 amino acids. After removal of 10 bases from V and 0 bases from J, the junction contained 2 bases not matched to a gene. CDR3 coding DNA: TGTGCCACCGGACAGGGGGACCAAGAGACCCAGTACTTC. This translates into CATGQGDQETQYF.

CDR3 DNA: TGTGCCAGCAGTGACGGGGATAACAATGAGCAGTTCTTC. It codes for CASSDGDNNEQFF. The chain carries TRBV2 and TRBJ2-1; D may be TRBD2 (5 bases). Trimming stripped 3 bases from V and 5 bases from J, with 8 bases between. The CDR3 runs to 13 residues. The germline gives CDR1 SNHLY, CDR2 FYNNEI.

Remarks on this clone: An end of the junction does not agree with germline; a read error may underlie this. In DNA, the CDR3 is TGTGCCAGCAGCTTAGACAGGGGACCTGAAGCTTTCTTT. Amino acid sequence: CASSLDRGPEAFF. J is TRBJ1-1 and V is TRBV12-3 or TRBV12-4, with 8 bases fitting TRBD1. The CDR3 is 13 residues long.

The chain recombines TRBV9 with TRBJ2-5, with 10 positions matching TRBD2. The CDR3 totals 15 residues. From germline, CDR1 is SGDLS and CDR2 YYNGEE. V lost 6 bases to trimming and J lost 4 bases; unmatched junction nucleotides: 9. CDR3: CASNRLAGVAETQYF. CDR3 DNA: TGTGCCAGCAACCGCCTAGCGGGGGTAGCAGAGACCCAGTACTTC.

V gene TRBV6-2 or TRBV6-3 combines with J gene TRBJ2-7, with 7 nucleotides matching TRBD1. The ends lost 4 bases at V and 11 bases at J; junction bases unmatched: 8. The CDR3 is 12 amino acids. CDR1 is MNHEY, CDR2 SVGEGT, per germline. The CDR3: CASSWVSGQKYF. The CDR3 region has the DNA TGTGCCAGCAGTTGGGTATCGGGACAGAAGTACTTC.

The CDR3 nucleotides are TGCGCCAGCAGCCAAGACTCGGCGGGAACAACTAATGAAAAACTGTTTTTT. It yields the protein CASSQDSAGTTNEKLFF. The V call is TRBV4-1, the J call TRBJ1-4, with D uncertain. This CDR3 spans 17 amino acids. Trimming took off 0 bases at V and 0 bases at J, with 11 bases between the two ends. Germline CDR1 MGHRA, CDR2 YSYEKL.

The chain couples TRBV18 to TRBJ2-3, with 9 positions matching TRBD2. CDR1 is KGHSH and CDR2 is LQKENI in the germline V gene. CDR3 size: 16 residues. Trimming removed 2 bases from V and 2 bases from J; junction bases left unmatched: 5. CDR3 in DNA: TGTGCCAGCTCACCAATGGCTAGCGGGGCCACAGATACGCAGTATTTT. Translating it yields CASSPMASGATDTQYF.